This T cell receptor beta chain emerged from a study of cytomegalovirus exposure and HLA in healthy donors. Overall study findings and caveats: Indistinguishability led to the exclusion of some V segments, TRBV6-2 and TRBV6-3 included.

Primers included in the PCR were 60 Vbeta and 13 Jbeta primers. The repertoire was sequenced with immunoSEQ multiplex PCR; TCRdb's copy has only in-frame clones and lacks some. This table holds 150,000 or so clones. Germline loops: CDR1 SGHTS, CDR2 YDEGEE. The CDR3 has 17 residues. V was clipped by 0 bases and J by 4 bases, with 17 bases between them. Turning to this clone: Its antigen is currently unknown.

V gene TRBV5-8 combines with J gene TRBJ1-3; D ambiguous. Sequenced sample: PBMCs. The TCR comes from a man in his thirties or forties in good health and CMV-seronegative. CDR3 coding DNA: TGTGCCAGCAGCTTGGAGAACAGTGGGCCCGAAGGAAACACCATATATTTT. Residues: CASSLENSGPEGNTIYF.